This T cell receptor (beta chain) was observed in a study of blood T cell repertoires in COVID-19. Study in general: Acute-phase and convalescent COVID-19 samples originated in the United States, Italy and Spain.

Assay: immunoSEQ multiplex PCR; the TCRdb copy retains only in-frame clones and omits some. This table has more than 55,000 clones, approximately 90% appearing once. CDR3 size: 15 residues. Germline V lookup: CDR1 SGHRS, CDR2 YFSETQ. V shed 4 bases and J shed 3 bases, with 11 bases lying between them. This TCR derives from a human donor with active COVID-19. The donor label of this sample is uncertain. V usage is TRBV5-1 and J usage is TRBJ2-6; a weak D match, TRBD1 (6 bases). Sequencing was performed on peripheral blood. The CDR3 sequence: CASSLQGDGANVLTF. CDR3 in DNA: TGCGCCAGCAGCCTACAGGGTGATGGGGCCAACGTCCTGACTTTC.